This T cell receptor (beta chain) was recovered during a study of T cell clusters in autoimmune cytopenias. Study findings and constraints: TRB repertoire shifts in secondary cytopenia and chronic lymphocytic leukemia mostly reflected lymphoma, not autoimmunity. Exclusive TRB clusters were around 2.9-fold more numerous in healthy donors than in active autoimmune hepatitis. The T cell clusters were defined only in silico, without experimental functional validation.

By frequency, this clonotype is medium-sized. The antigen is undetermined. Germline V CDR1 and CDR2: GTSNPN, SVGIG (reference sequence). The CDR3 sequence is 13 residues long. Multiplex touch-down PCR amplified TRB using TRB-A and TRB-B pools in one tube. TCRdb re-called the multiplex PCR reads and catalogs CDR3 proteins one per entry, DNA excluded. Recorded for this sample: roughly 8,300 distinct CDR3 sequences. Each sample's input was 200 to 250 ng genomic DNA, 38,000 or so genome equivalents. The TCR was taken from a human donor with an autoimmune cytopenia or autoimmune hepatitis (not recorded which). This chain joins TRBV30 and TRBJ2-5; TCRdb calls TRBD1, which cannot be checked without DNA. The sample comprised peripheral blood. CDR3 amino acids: CAWSVGARETQYF.